This T cell receptor beta chain emerged from a study of post-analysis software for immune sequencing data. The wider study: The disease courses covered relapsing-remitting, secondary progressive and progressive-relapsing multiple sclerosis.

Study results and limitations: Patients had higher frequencies than controls of roughly five TRBV segments, including TRBV5-6, TRBV5-1 and TRBV20-1. Under the F measure, samples that were prepared in one batch clustered strongly together. Controls significantly exceeded multiple sclerosis patients in normalized Chao1 diversity.

This clonotype was detected only a few times. Antigen unknown. The ends lost 4 bases at V and 4 bases at J; junction bases unmatched: 11. The germline V gene encodes CDR1 SGHRS and CDR2 YFSETQ. The CDR3 covers 16 residues. Sequencing libraries made from TCR beta cDNA carried unique molecular identifiers. About 500,000 cDNA molecules were obtained per 1 to 10 million input T cells. Via MiXCR, TCRdb re-called the PCR reads, giving one row per CDR3 protein. The table records around 440,000 distinct CDR3 sequences, 45% of them present only once. J is TRBJ2-3 and V is TRBV5-1, with 8 bases that match TRBD2. The TCR was taken from a girl aged 10-17 years with multiple sclerosis. The specimen sequenced was blood. The CDR3: CASSPSTAGEADTQYF. CDR3 in DNA: TGCGCCAGCAGCCCTAGTACAGCGGGAGAAGCAGATACGCAGTATTTT.